This T cell receptor beta chain was found in a study of regulatory T cells in long-lasting Graves disease. Across the study: Graves' patients, newly diagnosed, had taken antithyroid drugs under 3 months.

This clonotype was seen at least ten times. Its antigen is undetermined. Specified time point: newly diagnosed GD, antithyroid drugs for less than 3 months. Construction of the TCR library relied on RNA isolated from PBMCs. According to the study, TCR beta libraries were built with iRepertoire HTBI primers and CDR3-region Arm-PCR. TCRdb used MiXCR to reprocess the multiplex PCR reads, holding one entry per CDR3 protein. Of approximately 440,000 distinct CDR3 sequences listed, 15% to 20% are singletons. Findings and caveats of the study: Persistent patients shared more public clonotypes (about 2,900) than new patients (966).

These data also featured in a second study, about T cells in Graves' hyperthyroidism and ophthalmopathy.

The material was peripheral blood mononuclear cells (PBMCs), obtained at new diagnosis, from a patient treated with antithyroid drugs. This sequence was found in a middle-aged man with Graves disease.

In DNA form, the CDR3 reads TGCAGTGCGGAGATAGTTTACGAGCAGTACTTC. Translation: CSAEIVYEQYF. The chain joins TRBV20-1 to TRBJ2-7; D gene uncertain. Germline V gene data show CDR1 as DFQATT and CDR2 as SNEGSKA (reference sequence). V gave up 6 bases and J gave up 4 bases, with 10 bases separating them. There are 11 residues in the CDR3.